The clone carrying this TCR beta chain was recorded at least ten times. What it binds is not known. This entry belongs to a study of neurological immune-mediated disorders. Study-wide points: TCR clonal expansion peaked in HTLV-1-associated myelopathy patients and was lowest in multiple sclerosis patients.

Via MiXCR, TCRdb re-called the 5' RACE reads, giving one row per CDR3 protein. Altogether 50,000 to 75,000 distinct CDR3 sequences are present, over 4% being singletons, with the ten largest covering about 2.6%. V was cut by 3 bases and J by 0 bases, with 12 bases left in between. Germline CDR1 and CDR2: DFQATT and SNEGSKA (reference sequence). This CDR3 has 14 residues. The sample taken for sequencing was PBMCs. The source of this sequence is a man over 45 with multiple sclerosis. J is TRBJ2-7 and V is TRBV20-1; no reliable D call. The CDR3 sequence: CSARNARSSYEQYF. The CDR3, as DNA: TGCAGTGCTAGGAACGCTCGGAGCTCCTACGAGCAGTACTTC.